The 25 T cell receptor beta chains presented below share a single source sample, sequenced in a study of blood T cell repertoires in COVID-19. Measured with immunoSEQ multiplex PCR; TCRdb has only the in-frame clones, and not every one. The sample yields 140,000 to 150,000 clones, 88% seen once. Sequencing was carried out using PBMCs or T cells enriched from blood (not recorded which). These receptors came from a woman in her 30s with acute COVID-19.

This rearrangement joins TRBV5-1 to TRBJ1-6; D is ambiguous. Trimming stripped 1 base from V and 8 bases from J, with 13 bases between. CDR1 is SGHRS, CDR2 YFSETQ, per germline. This CDR3 spans 15 amino acids. CDR3 nucleotides: TGCGCCAGCAGCTTGATTCGCCCGGTGGATTCACCCCTCCACTTT. This codes for CASSLIRPVDSPLHF.

This chain uses TRBV7-2 with TRBJ1-1, with TRBD1 identical over 7 bases. Germline trimming cut 2 bases from V and 0 bases from J; bases unmatched to any gene: 0. This CDR3 spans 14 amino acids. The germline CDR1 and CDR2 sequences are SGHTA and FQGNSA. In DNA, the CDR3 is TGTGCCAGCAGCTTACAGGGGGTGAACACTGAAGCTTTCTTT. Translating it yields CASSLQGVNTEAFF.

The V and J genes are TRBV27 and TRBJ2-1; 11 bases map to TRBD2. Per the germline V gene, CDR1 is MNHEY and CDR2 is SMNVEV (reference sequence). The V segment lost 7 bases and the J segment 8 bases; nucleotides outside the gene matches: 4. This CDR3 comprises 13 residues. DNA of the CDR3: TGTGCCAGCACCCTAGCGGGAGGCGATGAGCAGTTCTTC. Translating gives CASTLAGGDEQFF.

The table lists this clone with a few counts. The V and J genes are TRBV5-1 and TRBJ1-2, with D perhaps matching TRBD1 (5 bases). Germline V gene sequence: CDR1 SGHRS, CDR2 YFSETQ. Trimming stripped 0 bases from V and 5 bases from J, with 11 bases between. The CDR3 extends over 14 amino acids. CDR3 amino acids: CASSLAGGGYGYTF. For the CDR3, the DNA is TGCGCCAGCAGCTTGGCTGGGGGAGGATATGGCTACACCTTC.

The chain carries TRBV3-1 (or the pseudogene TRBV3-2) and TRBJ1-2; 8 bases are a match to TRBD1. The V gene's germline CDR1 is LGHDT and CDR2 YNNKEL (reference sequence). This CDR3 is 13 amino acids long. Germline trimming cut 3 bases from V and 4 bases from J; bases unmatched to any gene: 1. The CDR3: CASSQGQAYGYTF. The CDR3 region has the DNA TGTGCCAGCAGCCAGGGACAGGCCTATGGCTACACCTTC.

This chain joins TRBV24-1 and TRBJ2-5, with a possible D match to TRBD2 (6 bases). Trimming took 6 bases from V and 3 from J, leaving 10 bases between them. The CDR3 consists of 13 residues. CDR1 KGHDR and CDR2 SFDVKD come from the germline V gene. The CDR3 bases are TGTGCCACCAGTCCGCCGGGGGAAGAGACCCAGTACTTC. Its translation is CATSPPGEETQYF.

V usage is TRBV18 and J usage is TRBJ2-5; 9 bases are a match to TRBD2. V trimming: 4 bases; J trimming: 5 bases; junction bases outside the gene matches: 11. There are 16 residues in the CDR3. Germline CDR1 and CDR2: KGHSH and LQKENI. CDR3 sequence reads: CASSLIAGVGEETQYF. CDR3 coding DNA: TGTGCCAGCTCACTAATAGCGGGAGTCGGGGAGGAGACCCAGTACTTC.

V is TRBV18 and J is TRBJ1-5; maybe TRBD1 (6 bases). The CDR3 contains 14 residues. The germline V gene has CDR1 KGHSH and CDR2 LQKENI. The ends were cut back, 6 bases at V and 0 bases at J, with 9 bases in the middle. CDR3 loop: CASSRQDSNQPQHF. CDR3 nucleotide sequence: TGTGCCAGCTCGCGACAGGATAGCAATCAGCCCCAGCATTTT.

The chain is built from TRBV27 and TRBJ1-1, with D uncertain. The length of the CDR3 is 15 residues. The germline V gene has CDR1 MNHEY and CDR2 SMNVEV (reference sequence). The ends were cut back, 0 bases at V and 2 bases at J, with 10 bases in the middle. DNA of the CDR3: TGTGCCAGCAGTTTATCTCCCGGGTTTAACACTGAAGCTTTCTTT. Protein: CASSLSPGFNTEAFF.

CDR3 sequence reads: CASSTRTGDGYTF. As DNA, the CDR3 is TGTGCCAGCAGCACCCGGACAGGGGATGGCTACACCTTC. The chain employs TRBV7-2 and TRBJ1-2, with 9 bases that match TRBD1. Germline lookup yields CDR1 SGHTA and CDR2 FQGNSA. The CDR3 contains 13 residues. V shed 5 bases and J 6 bases; nucleotides not matched to a gene: 4.

The chain joins TRBV28 to TRBJ2-2, with TRBD2 matching over 12 bases. The CDR3 has 14 amino acids. CDR1 and CDR2 (germline): MDHEN, SYDVKM. Trimming at V came to 5 bases and at J to 13 bases, leaving 8 bases not matched to a gene. The CDR3 spells CASSLGLAGPGLFF. In DNA, the CDR3 is TGTGCCAGCAGTCTCGGACTAGCGGGGCCGGGGCTGTTTTTT.

The V call is TRBV28, the J call TRBJ2-7, with a tentative D call TRBD1 (5 bases). The CDR3 is 12 residues long. V was clipped by 10 bases and J by 3 bases, with 13 bases between them. Per the germline V gene, CDR1 is MDHEN and CDR2 is SYDVKM. This CDR3 is CAISNRLYEQYF. CDR3 nucleotide sequence: TGTGCCATCTCCAACAGGCTCTACGAGCAGTACTTC.

This sequence joins TRBV5-1 and TRBJ2-7, with TRBD1 as a possible D gene (6 bases). V lost 3 bases to trimming and J lost 1 base, with 8 bases between them. CDR1 is SGHRS and CDR2 is YFSETQ in the germline V gene. The CDR3 extends over 13 amino acids. The CDR3 loop is CASSWDTSYEQYF. CDR3 DNA sequence: TGCGCCAGCAGCTGGGACACGTCCTACGAGCAGTACTTC.

CDR3 in DNA: TGTGCCAGCAGCCCTGGGGGGGATCAAAACACCGGGGAGCTGTTTTTT. Amino acid sequence: CASSPGGDQNTGELFF. This rearrangement joins TRBV11-3 to TRBJ2-2, with 7 bases aligning to TRBD2. Germline V gene lookup returns CDR1 SGHNT and CDR2 YENEEA. Trimming at V came to 5 bases and at J to 2 bases, leaving 8 bases not matched to a gene. CDR3 length: 16 amino acids.

The chain combines TRBV10-3 with TRBJ1-3; 7 positions agree with TRBD1. From germline, CDR1 is ENHRY and CDR2 SYGVKD. This CDR3 has 15 amino acids. After removal of 6 bases from V and 2 bases from J, the junction contained 7 bases not matched to a gene. The CDR3 protein is CAIRDTGVAGNTIYF. CDR3 DNA: TGTGCCATCAGGGATACAGGGGTGGCTGGAAACACCATATATTTT.

In its sample, this clone was seen once. The V gene is TRBV5-1, the J gene TRBJ1-1; D may be TRBD1 (5 bases). The CDR3 has 14 residues. Trimming shortened V by 4 bases and J by 5 bases, and 15 bases separated the two germline ends. Germline V lookup: CDR1 SGHRS, CDR2 YFSETQ. The CDR3 spells CASSTDIGRTEAFF. CDR3 DNA: TGCGCCAGCAGCACGGACATCGGTAGGACTGAAGCTTTCTTT.

CDR3 sequence: CSASDLAGGNEQFF. The CDR3 nucleotides read TGCAGTGCTAGTGATCTAGCGGGAGGCAATGAGCAGTTCTTC. The V and J genes are TRBV20-1 and TRBJ2-1; 11 bases are shared with TRBD2. The length of the CDR3 is 14 residues. CDR1 is DFQATT, CDR2 SNEGSKA, per germline (reference sequence). J lost 6 bases, V lost 3 bases, and 4 bases had no gene match.

The chain uses TRBV5-6 and TRBJ2-7; no clear D. Germline V gene data show CDR1 as SGHDT and CDR2 as YYEEEE. The ends were cut back, 7 bases at V and 2 bases at J, with 16 bases in the middle. This CDR3 has 14 residues. The CDR3 protein is CASYTQFNAYEQYF. The CDR3 region has the DNA TGTGCCAGCTATACCCAGTTTAACGCCTACGAGCAGTACTTC.

The J gene is TRBJ1-2, the V gene TRBV2; D gene ambiguous. CDR1 is SNHLY and CDR2 is FYNNEI in the germline V gene. This CDR3 has 15 residues. The V end was cut by 3 bases, the J end by 0 bases, with 11 bases between. DNA of the CDR3: TGTGCCAGCAGTGAGCTCCCGAGGTCTAACTATGGCTACACCTTC. This gives the protein CASSELPRSNYGYTF.

The gene calls are TRBV27 and TRBJ2-5; 11 bases agree with TRBD1. The CDR3 is made up of 16 amino acids. Germline-derived CDR1 and CDR2 are MNHEY and SMNVEV (reference sequence). Trimming at V came to 5 bases and at J to 5 bases, leaving 10 bases not matched to a gene. CDR3 sequence (DNA): TGTGCCAGCAGTAGAAGGGACAGGGGGATTAAGGAGACCCAGTACTTC. Residues: CASSRRDRGIKETQYF.

The chain carries TRBV5-5 and TRBJ1-2; no definite D call. The CDR3 spans 14 residues. Per germline, CDR1 SGHKS and CDR2 YYEKEE (reference sequence). V dropped 0 bases and J dropped 4 bases, with 10 bases sitting between them. The CDR3 spells CASSLELLAYGYTF. The CDR3 region has the DNA TGTGCCAGCAGCTTGGAGCTGCTTGCCTATGGCTACACCTTC.

The chain carries TRBV5-1 and TRBJ2-1; D perhaps matches TRBD2 (5 bases). Trimming left V 4 bases short and J 4 bases short, with 15 bases between. CDR3 size: 15 residues. Germline loops: CDR1 SGHRS, CDR2 YFSETQ. The CDR3 nucleotides read TGCGCCAGCAGCCTCCGAGCGGACCCTTACAATGAGCAGTTCTTC. It translates to CASSLRADPYNEQFF. Supplemented by reference TRBV5-1 and TRBJ2-1, the full variable domain reads KAGVTQTPRYLIKTRGQQVTLSCSPISGHRSVSWYQQTPGQGLQFLFEYFSETQRNKGNFPGRFSGRQFSNSRSEMNVSTLELGDSALYLCASSLRADPYNEQFFGPGTRLTVL.

The J gene is TRBJ2-3, the V gene TRBV27; weak D call: TRBD1 (6 bases). Germline assignment: CDR1 MNHEY and CDR2 SMNVEV (reference sequence). This CDR3 is built from 20 residues. Trimming took 5 bases from V and 2 from J, leaving 29 bases between them. Written as DNA, the CDR3 is TGTGCCAGCAGTCGTGATTGGGGCAGGGGTCGATATGTAGTCACAGATACGCAGTATTTT. As protein: CASSRDWGRGRYVVTDTQYF.

This clone was seen a few times. The chain carries TRBV19 and TRBJ2-2; no clear D. The V gene's germline CDR1 is LNHDA and CDR2 SQIVND (reference sequence). The CDR3 covers 13 residues. V was shortened by 6 bases and J by 1 base, with 6 bases between the two germline ends. The CDR3: CASRAENTGELFF. In DNA, the CDR3 is TGTGCCAGTAGGGCGGAGAACACCGGGGAGCTGTTTTTT.

This clone was observed once. The chain links TRBV7-2 to TRBJ2-1; 15 positions match TRBD2. The CDR3 spans 15 residues. After removal of 3 bases from V and 8 bases from J, the junction contained 2 bases not matched to a gene. Germline V gives CDR1 SGHTA, CDR2 FQGNSA. CDR3 nucleotide sequence: TGTGCCAGCAGCTTGGGGACTAGCGGGAGGTATGAGCAGTTCTTC. As protein: CASSLGTSGRYEQFF.